This section outlines one T cell receptor (beta chain) sequence together with its context. Its recognized antigen is unknown. The input lacks base qualities; no much larger clone sits a single base away. Based on the germline V gene, the CDR1 and CDR2 sequences are SGHDT and YYEEEE. The V end gives up 2 bases and the J end 9 bases, leaving 4 bases in the junction not matched to a gene. The CDR3 spans 14 residues, from the cysteine through the phenylalanine. The retained sequence is limited to the CDR3, 42 bases, with the frame set at the first base. Library prep was done by the immunoSEQ multiplex PCR assay. A mixture of 60 forward primers for TCR Vbeta segments and 13 reverse primers for TCR Jbeta segments was used in the multiplex PCR. The CDR3 region of rearranged TCR beta genes was amplified from genomic DNA by a multiplex PCR assay. On the Illumina HiSeq System, the amplified TCR beta libraries were sequenced as 87-base-pair reads. Under the source paper's analysis protocol: A later analysis counted some 80 million unique TCR beta chains across the 640 or so repertoires, and around 9.9 million of these chains were shared by at least two donors. To remove PCR and sequencing errors, raw reads were error-corrected and collapsed into unique sequences using a nearest-neighbor algorithm that merged closely related sequences. CDR3 sequences were aligned to IMGT reference sequences to assign V, D and J gene segments. For a sequence to be retained, a match of at least six nucleotides to both a V gene segment and a J gene segment was required. A rearrangement counted as productive if the CDR3 had no stop codons and remained in frame with V and J, and every other rearrangement counted as non-productive. CDR3 was defined according to IMGT convention as the region running from the second conserved V-encoded cysteine to the conserved J-encoded phenylalanine. The earlier analysis of about 530 of the donors excluded any sequence lacking an unambiguous match to a single V gene segment. In an earlier analysis of some 590 of the donors, a V segment was called functional when productive rearrangements were above 56.7%, and segregating when the standard deviation between donors exceeded 5%. To diagnose cytomegalovirus status from the catalog of TCR beta chain sequences, a statistical classification framework was built. In a later analysis, V and J genes were assigned by comparing TCR nucleotide sequences against IMGT/GENE-DB human TR gene sequences. A later analysis assigned CDR3 sequences and most-parsimonious VDJ recombination scenarios with the TCRdist pipeline. In a later analysis, each TCR beta chain was defined by its CDR3 amino acid sequence together with its V-gene family, and reads without a unique V-gene family were excluded. A later analysis removed roughly 590 highly shared, low-generation-probability nucleotide sequences to deal with suspected cross-contamination and a sequencing artifact. In a later analysis, a clonal expansion index for each public chain was calculated from normalized within-repertoire ranks of inferred template counts. Generation probabilities in a later analysis came from a VDJ recombination model fitted to out-of-frame rearrangements, and those results were checked against IGoR. Hypergeometric tests were used in a later analysis to score TCR-TCR, TCR-HLA and TCR-CMV co-occurrence, with a repertoire-size bias correction applied to the TCR pairs. In a later analysis, false discovery rates were estimated by permuting HLA or CMV assignments 20 times. A later analysis grouped co-occurring TCRs with DBSCAN, adding TCRdist sequence similarity when clustering within HLA-allele-positive subsets. Repertoires with fewer than 30,000 or more than 120,000 public chains were left out of co-occurrence clustering, as were five repertoires with anomalous nucleotide sharing. Drawn from immuneACCESS, this table holds only the in-frame rearrangements with V and J called that TCRdb kept. Clones are partly lost; checked studies trace under half to an unresolved V gene and leave the rest unexplained. V and J calls and clone size are copied from that table; D and trimming were computed from the DNA. The sample table holds around 150,000 clones, of which roughly 80% were seen once. 7% to 9.5% of the sample lies in the top ten.

The cohort consisted of hundreds of healthy bone marrow donors. At the time of sampling, every cohort member was nominally healthy, though immune exposures that went unrecorded were likely present. The donor tested CMV seropositive, placing the donor among the 289 seropositive members of the cohort. Every donor gave a peripheral blood sample, and the peripheral blood mononuclear cells from that sample were used for TCR beta sequencing. The Qiagen DNeasy Blood Extraction Kit was used to extract genomic DNA from the blood cell samples. The source of the sample is a study of cytomegalovirus exposure and HLA in healthy donors (dated by TCRdb to about 2017). Turning to the overall study: An earlier analysis of some 620 of the donors reported over 250 Gb of sequence data and 90 million to 120 million unique TCR beta sequences obtained from about 200 million T cells. Roughly 300 gigabases of sequencing data and 80 million or so unique TCR sequences were included in an early release covering about 700 HLA-typed donors. Among the approximately 400 genotyped donors, about 85% belonged to the genetic ancestry cluster associated with self-reported Caucasian donors. The study was designed to test whether signatures of past pathogen exposure could be identified by cataloging public T cell receptors. The T cell repertoires of several hundred subjects were profiled by immunosequencing and related to cytomegalovirus serostatus. Besides the first cohort of more than 650 subjects, a separate validation cohort made up of over 95 different subjects was used. To predict cytomegalovirus infection status, the study combined high-throughput TCR immunosequencing, statistical association of individual TCRs with disease status, and machine learning. In a later analysis, previously published TCR beta repertoires from about 670 donors were re-analyzed and high-resolution HLA genotyping was added so that TCR occurrence patterns could be studied. The later analysis used no new phenotypic data to find candidate immune exposures, relying instead on TCR beta sequences and their occurrence across donors. To decide whether each TCR beta V gene segment behaved as functional or pseudogenic, an earlier analysis of fewer than 750 of the donors relied on high-throughput TCR beta sequencing. Donor age, sex, ethnicity and CMV serostatus were compiled together with the repertoire data. Genome-wide SNP genotypes for about 55% of the roughly 670 donors were used in a later genetic analysis, which treated that subset as a discovery cohort. Every discovery cohort repertoire had been produced on one sequencing platform. Class I and class II HLA loci were covered by the typing at four-digit resolution. Typing coverage varied by locus: roughly 629-630 donors for A, B, C, DRB1 and DQB1; approximately 500 for DQA1; approximately 610 for DPA1; approximately 470 for DPB1. Because of strong linkage in the cohort, roughly 5 DR-DQ haplotypes were treated as single units for association and clustering. Among around 400 genotyped donors of the cohort, an average of about 240,000 unique TCR beta nucleotide sequences was sequenced per donor, of which about 20% were non-productive.

Overall results and qualifications from the work: An association between a missense DCLRE1C variant and V-gene and J-gene trimming of TCR beta chains was found in a later genetic analysis and replicated in an independent cohort. Correlated functional status among segregating V segments might reflect linkage disequilibrium, but an unknown experimental factor could not be ruled out. A later analysis found that TCR association rates varied across HLA loci, with DRB1 alleles showing the most associated TCRs and HLA-C alleles the fewest. The authors suggested that the approach could potentially be generalized to other disease states and immunological phenotypes. According to a later genetic analysis, donors in an Asian-associated ancestry cluster had fewer N-insertions in productive TCRs than the approximately 650-donor mean. Compared with equally common non-associated chains, HLA-associated TCR beta chains in a later analysis were more clonally expanded and had lower generation probabilities. According to a later analysis, most CMV-associated TCR beta chains appeared to be HLA-restricted, and the HLA associations seemed to be driven largely by CMV exposure. Because counts were too low, roughly 17 rarely observed V segments, including chromosome 9 orphons, were left out of the earlier analysis of some 600 of the donors. In vitro tests confirmed that a few of the cytomegalovirus-associated TCR beta chains recognize cytomegalovirus antigens. A further reported finding was that TCR beta sequences accurately predicted the HLA-A and HLA-B alleles for most subjects in the first cohort. In both the original and validation cohorts, the classifier was reported to diagnose cytomegalovirus status with high specificity and sensitivity. In the study, some 160 TCR beta chains were listed as associated with cytomegalovirus. Most TCR sequences were seen in very few donors, while some public TCRs were found in many individuals. At a false discovery rate of 0.05, a later analysis linked 15,000 to 20,000 TCR beta sequences to specific HLA alleles. Some IMGT-functional V segments, including TRBV6-2 and TRBV6-3, could not be distinguished by the 87-base-pair reads and were therefore excluded. Immune exposure information for the cohort was limited to CMV serostatus. Strong co-occurrence of HLA alleles, especially DR and DQ, made assigning TCR associations to individual alleles difficult. An earlier analysis of approximately 570 of the donors showed that most TCR beta V segments appeared in productive rearrangements either about 87% or about 30% of the time, which broadly matched IMGT annotations. The sequencing pipeline was judged likely to have produced a cluster of highly shared sequence variants as a technical artifact. This cohort had only TCR beta chains sequenced, and the lack of alpha or paired-chain data limited which features could be detected. Sequencing depth was assumed to be roughly uniform across donors in the presence/absence analyses, though that assumption may not hold. Because HLA typing was unavailable for some donors at each locus, only the typed subset was used in association tests. A later analysis reported that several top co-occurrence clusters appeared linked to parvovirus B19, influenza, CMV and Epstein-Barr virus.

The TCR sequence derives from a male donor in good health and CMV-seropositive. The sequence joins TRBV5-6 to TRBJ1-6, and 8 junctional nucleotides match TRBD1. Specimen: PBMCs. The nucleotides read TGTGCCAGCAGCTTCAGGGGGCGGGGTTCACCCCTCCACTTT. The resulting protein is CASSFRGRGSPLHF.